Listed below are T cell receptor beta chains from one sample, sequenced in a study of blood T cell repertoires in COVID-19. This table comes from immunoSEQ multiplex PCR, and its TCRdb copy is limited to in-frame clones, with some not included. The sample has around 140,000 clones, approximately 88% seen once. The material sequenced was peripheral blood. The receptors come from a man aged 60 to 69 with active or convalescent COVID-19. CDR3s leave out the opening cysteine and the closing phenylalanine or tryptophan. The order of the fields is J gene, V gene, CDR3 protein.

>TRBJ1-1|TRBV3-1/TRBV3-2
ASSQAGYTEAF
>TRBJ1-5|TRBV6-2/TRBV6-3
ASSSRDGVYSNQPQH
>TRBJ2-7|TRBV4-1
ASSQNRGTGEQY
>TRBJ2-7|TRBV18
ASSPRGATVPYEQY
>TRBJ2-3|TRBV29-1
SVFRGLYSTDTQY
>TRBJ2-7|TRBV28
ASSFFTSSYEQY
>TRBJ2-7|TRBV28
ASKPGRNEQY
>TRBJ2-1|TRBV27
ASSETGRQF
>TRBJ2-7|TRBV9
ASSVTGSYEQY
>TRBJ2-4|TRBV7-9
ASSLDVDRESDIQY
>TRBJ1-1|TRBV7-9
ASTETGGATEAF
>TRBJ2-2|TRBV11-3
ASRGLAGGELF
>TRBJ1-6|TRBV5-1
ASSQDRNNSPLH
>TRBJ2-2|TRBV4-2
ASSQVGRAAGELF
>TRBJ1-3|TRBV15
ATSRPQGTGNTIY
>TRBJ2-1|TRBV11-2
ASSWGLAGGDHNEQF
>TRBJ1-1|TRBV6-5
ASSKQGLNTEAF
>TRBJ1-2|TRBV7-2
ASSPRSGQPITAVGYT
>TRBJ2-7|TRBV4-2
ASSHQSGEAYEQY
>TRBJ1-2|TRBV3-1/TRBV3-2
ASANRAQYGYT
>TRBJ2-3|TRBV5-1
ASSGQPGSSTDTQY
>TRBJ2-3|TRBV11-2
ASSSWTSPTQY
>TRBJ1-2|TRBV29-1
SVGPGQGYGYT
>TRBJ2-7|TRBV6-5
ASSSPASGRFVQY
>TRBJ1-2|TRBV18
ASSAGRQTNYGYT
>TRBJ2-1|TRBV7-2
ASSRPGTGVANEQF
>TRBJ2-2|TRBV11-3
ASSNTGGTDGELF
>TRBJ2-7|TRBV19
ASSQQDTEQY